Detailed here is one T cell receptor (beta chain). The second PCR ran about 6 to 12 cycles with a sample-barcoded 5' primer and J-beta primers. MiXCR was run by TCRdb on the 5' RACE reads, yielding one entry per CDR3 protein. The table includes about 830,000 distinct CDR3 sequences, under 80% detected once. This specimen belongs to a study of blood T cells in healthy people across ages. CDR1 LNHDA and CDR2 SQIVND come from the germline V gene (reference sequence). The CDR3 extends over 13 amino acids. The J gene is TRBJ2-4, the V gene TRBV19; D assignment may be TRBD1 or TRBD2 (6 bases each). The J call may be wrong; the DNA end is better matched by TRBJ2-7. The sequenced material came from blood. This TCR was recovered from a man aged 30 to 45 in good health. CDR3 in DNA: TGTGCCAGTAGTGATACAGGGAGGTACGAGCAGTACTTC. Residues: CASSDTGRYEQYF.